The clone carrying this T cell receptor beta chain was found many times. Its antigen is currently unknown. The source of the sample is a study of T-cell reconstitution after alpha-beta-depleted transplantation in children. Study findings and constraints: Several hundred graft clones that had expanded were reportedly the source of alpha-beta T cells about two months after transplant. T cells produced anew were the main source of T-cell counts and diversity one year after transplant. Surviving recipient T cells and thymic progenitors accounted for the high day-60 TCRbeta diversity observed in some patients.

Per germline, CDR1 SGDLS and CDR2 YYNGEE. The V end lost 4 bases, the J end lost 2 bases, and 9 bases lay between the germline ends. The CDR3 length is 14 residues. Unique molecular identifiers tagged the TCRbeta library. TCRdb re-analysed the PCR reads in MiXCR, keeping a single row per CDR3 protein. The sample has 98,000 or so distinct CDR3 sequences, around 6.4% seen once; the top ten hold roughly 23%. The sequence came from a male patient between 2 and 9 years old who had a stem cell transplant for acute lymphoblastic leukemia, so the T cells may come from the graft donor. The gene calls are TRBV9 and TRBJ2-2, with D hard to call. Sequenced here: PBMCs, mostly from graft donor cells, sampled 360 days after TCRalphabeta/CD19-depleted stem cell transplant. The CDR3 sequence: CASSPPINTGELFF. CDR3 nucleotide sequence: TGTGCCAGCAGCCCCCCGATTAACACCGGGGAGCTGTTTTTT.